The present TCR beta chain was sequenced within a study of STAT3 mutations in large granular lymphocyte leukemia. Study-level results: All newly emerging clones after therapy were STAT3 wild type. At least one immunodominant TCR beta clonotype appeared in every T-cell large granular lymphocyte leukemia patient. Suggested: STAT3 mutation was not the ancestral event for these clonal expansions. Treatment regimens differed across patients between samplings. Samples missed the first appearance of the clone.

CDR1 MDHEN and CDR2 SYDVKM come from the germline V gene. V shed 2 bases and J shed 5 bases, with 13 bases lying between them. CDR3 size: 15 residues. This table comes from immunoSEQ multiplex PCR, and its TCRdb copy is limited to in-frame clones, with some not included. Of roughly 11,000 clones in the sample, about three quarters were seen once. Note on this clone: Its antigen is unidentified.

The chain has TRBV28 and TRBJ2-1, with D unclear. What was sequenced was peripheral blood mononuclear cells. The receptor comes from a man aged 55-75 years with T-cell large granular lymphocyte leukemia. Some clones in this sample may be carry-over from other donors' samples. The CDR3 DNA reads TGTGCCAGCAGTTTAAGGCTCCCACCTAACAATGAGCAGTTCTTC. Residues: CASSLRLPPNNEQFF.